Detailed here is one TCR beta chain. This entry comes from a study of control samples from healthy donors and cancer patients. TCRdb's copy holds only in-frame clones and misses some; the assay was immunoSEQ multiplex PCR. The data contain 100,000 to 150,000 clones, more than 85% of them singletons. The sequence derives from a young man in good health. The specimen was blood.

The CDR3 sequence is CASSLDSNQPQHF. The DNA for the CDR3 is TGTGCCAGCAGCTTAGACAGTAATCAGCCCCAGCATTTT. J is TRBJ1-5 and V is TRBV11-3; D not resolved. V shed 0 bases and J shed 4 bases, with 4 bases lying between them. The CDR3 is 13 residues long. Germline-derived CDR1 and CDR2 are SGHNT and YENEEA. Based on the CDR3 plus reference TRBV11-3 and TRBJ1-5, the full variable domain is EAGVVQSPRYKIIEKKQPVAFWCNPISGHNTLYWYLQNLGQGPELLIRYENEEAVDDSQLPKDRFSAERLKGVDSTLKIQPAELGDSAVYLCASSLDSNQPQHFGDGTRLSIL.